This T cell receptor beta chain is drawn from a study of shared clonotypes between healthy human individuals. Study-level results: Compared with memory subsets, naive subsets generally had larger estimated richness. Roughly 5% of naive CD4 clonotypes were shared across four donors.

CD45RO-negative cells were positively selected for CCR7, leaving out terminally differentiated effector memory CD45RA+ cells. This CDR3 spans 13 amino acids. V dropped 6 bases and J dropped 3; count of bases not matched to a gene: 2. Germline V gene lookup returns CDR1 SGHVS and CDR2 FNYEAQ. Deep-level running was used for the assay. This table comes from immunoSEQ multiplex PCR, and its TCRdb copy is limited to in-frame clones, with some not included. The table has over 2 million clones, roughly 95% seen once; the top ten hold 0.9% to 1.4%. This clone appeared once. Antigen unknown. This sequence was found in a man younger than 35 in good health. The chain combines TRBV7-6 with TRBJ2-3, with 8 bases identical to TRBD2. The sequencing input was naive CD8+ T cells sorted from blood. For the CDR3, the DNA is TGTGCCAGCAGGGGACTAGTTACAGATACGCAGTATTTT. Protein sequence: CASRGLVTDTQYF.